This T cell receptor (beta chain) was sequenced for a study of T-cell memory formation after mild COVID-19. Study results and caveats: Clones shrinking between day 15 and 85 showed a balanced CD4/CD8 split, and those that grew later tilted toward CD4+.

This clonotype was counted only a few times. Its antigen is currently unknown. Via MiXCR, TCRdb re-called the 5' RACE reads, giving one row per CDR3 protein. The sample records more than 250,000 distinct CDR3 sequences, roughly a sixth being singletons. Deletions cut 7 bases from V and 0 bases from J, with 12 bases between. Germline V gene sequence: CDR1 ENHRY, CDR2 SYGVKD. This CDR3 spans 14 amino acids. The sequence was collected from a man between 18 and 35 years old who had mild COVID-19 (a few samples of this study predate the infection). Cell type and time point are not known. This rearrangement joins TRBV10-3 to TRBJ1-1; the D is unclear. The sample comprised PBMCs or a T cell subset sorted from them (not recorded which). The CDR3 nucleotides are TGTGCCATCACTCAGTCGGCCATGAACACTGAAGCTTTCTTT. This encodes CAITQSAMNTEAFF.